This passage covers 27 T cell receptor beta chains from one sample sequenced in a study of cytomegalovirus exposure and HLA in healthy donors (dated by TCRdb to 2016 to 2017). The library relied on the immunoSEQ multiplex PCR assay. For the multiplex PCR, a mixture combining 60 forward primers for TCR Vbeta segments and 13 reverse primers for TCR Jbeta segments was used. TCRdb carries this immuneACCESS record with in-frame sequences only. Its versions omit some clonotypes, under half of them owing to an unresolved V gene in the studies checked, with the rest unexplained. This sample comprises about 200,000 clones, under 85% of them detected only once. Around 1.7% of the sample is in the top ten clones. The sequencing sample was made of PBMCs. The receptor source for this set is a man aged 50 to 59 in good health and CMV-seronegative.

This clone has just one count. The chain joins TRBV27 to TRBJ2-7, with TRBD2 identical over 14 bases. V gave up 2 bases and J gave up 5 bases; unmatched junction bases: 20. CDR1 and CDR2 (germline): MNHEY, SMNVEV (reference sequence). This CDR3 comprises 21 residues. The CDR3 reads CASSLTGHLTPGLAGVHEQYF. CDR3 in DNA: TGTGCCAGCAGTTTAACAGGACATCTTACCCCGGGACTAGCGGGAGTTCACGAGCAGTACTTC.

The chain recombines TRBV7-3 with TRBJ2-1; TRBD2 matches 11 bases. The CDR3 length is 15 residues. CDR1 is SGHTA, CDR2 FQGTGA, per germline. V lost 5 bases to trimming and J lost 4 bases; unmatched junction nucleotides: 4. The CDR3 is CASSLLAGAYNEQFF. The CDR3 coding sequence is TGTGCCAGCAGCCTACTAGCGGGAGCATACAATGAGCAGTTCTTC. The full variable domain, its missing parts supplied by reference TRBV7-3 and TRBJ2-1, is GAGVSQTPSNKVTEKGKYVELRCDPISGHTALYWYRQSLGQGPEFLIYFQGTGAADDSGLPNDRFFAVRPEGSVSTLKIQRTERGDSAVYLCASSLLAGAYNEQFFGPGTRLTVL.

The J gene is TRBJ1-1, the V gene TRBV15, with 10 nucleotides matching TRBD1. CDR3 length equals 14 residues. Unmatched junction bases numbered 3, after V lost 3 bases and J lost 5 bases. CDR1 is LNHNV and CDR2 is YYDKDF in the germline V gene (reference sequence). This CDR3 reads CATSRTGGRTEAFF. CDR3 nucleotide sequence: TGTGCCACCAGCAGGACAGGGGGCAGGACTGAAGCTTTCTTT.

CDR3 in amino acids: CASSEGQASGNTIYF. The CDR3 DNA follows: TGTGCCAGCAGTGAGGGGCAAGCCTCTGGAAACACCATATATTTT. V is TRBV2 and J is TRBJ1-3; TRBD1 might be the D (5 bases). The germline V and J ends were trimmed by 3 bases and 0 bases, with 9 bases remaining between them. Germline V gene lookup returns CDR1 SNHLY and CDR2 FYNNEI. The CDR3 is 15 residues long.

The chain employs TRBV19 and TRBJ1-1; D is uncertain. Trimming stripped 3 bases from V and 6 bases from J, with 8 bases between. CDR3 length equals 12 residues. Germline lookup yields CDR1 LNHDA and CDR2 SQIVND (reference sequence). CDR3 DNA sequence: TGTGCCAGTAGTATCCCGCCGGCTGAAGCTTTCTTT. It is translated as CASSIPPAEAFF.

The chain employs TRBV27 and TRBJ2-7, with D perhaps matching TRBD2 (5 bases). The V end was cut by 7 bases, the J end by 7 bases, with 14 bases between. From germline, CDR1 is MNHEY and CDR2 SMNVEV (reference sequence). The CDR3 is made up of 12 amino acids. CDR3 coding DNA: TGTGCCAGCAAGGAGGTGGTGCGGGAGCAGTACTTC. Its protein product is CASKEVVREQYF.

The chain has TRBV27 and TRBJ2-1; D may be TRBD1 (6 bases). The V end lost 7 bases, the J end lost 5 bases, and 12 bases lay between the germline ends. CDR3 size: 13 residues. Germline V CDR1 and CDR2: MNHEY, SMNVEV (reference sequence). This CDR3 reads CASTSGTHNEQFF. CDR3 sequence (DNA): TGTGCCAGCACCTCCGGGACACACAATGAGCAGTTCTTC.

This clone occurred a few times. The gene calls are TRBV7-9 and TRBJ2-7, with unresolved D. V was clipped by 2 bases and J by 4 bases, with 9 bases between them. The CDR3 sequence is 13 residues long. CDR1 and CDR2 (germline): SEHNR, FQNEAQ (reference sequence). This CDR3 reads CASSLSPGYEQYF. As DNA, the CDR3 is TGTGCCAGCAGCTTAAGTCCGGGTTACGAGCAGTACTTC.

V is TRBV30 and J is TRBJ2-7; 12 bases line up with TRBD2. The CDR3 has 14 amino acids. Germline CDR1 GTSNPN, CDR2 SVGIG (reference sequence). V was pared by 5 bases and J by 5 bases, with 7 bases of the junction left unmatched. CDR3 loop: CAWDLAGGAHEQYF. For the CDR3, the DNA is TGTGCCTGGGACCTAGCGGGAGGGGCCCACGAGCAGTACTTC. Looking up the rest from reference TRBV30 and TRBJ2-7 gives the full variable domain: SQTIHQWPATLVQPVGSPLSLECTVEGTSNPNLYWYRQAAGRGLQLLFYSVGIGQISSEVPQNLSASRPQDRQFILSSKKLLLSDSGFYLCAWDLAGGAHEQYFGPGTRLTVT.

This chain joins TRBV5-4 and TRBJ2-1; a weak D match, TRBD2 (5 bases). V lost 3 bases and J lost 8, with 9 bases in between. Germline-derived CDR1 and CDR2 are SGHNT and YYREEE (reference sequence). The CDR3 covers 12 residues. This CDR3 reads CASSSGRDEQFF. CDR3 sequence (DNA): TGTGCCAGCAGCTCCGGGCGGGATGAGCAGTTCTTC.

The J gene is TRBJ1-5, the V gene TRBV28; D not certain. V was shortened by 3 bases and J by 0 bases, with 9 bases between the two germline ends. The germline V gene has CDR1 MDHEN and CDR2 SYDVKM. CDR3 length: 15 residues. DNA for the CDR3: TGTGCCAGCAGTTTCACCGGTGGTAGCAATCAGCCCCAGCATTTT. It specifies CASSFTGGSNQPQHF. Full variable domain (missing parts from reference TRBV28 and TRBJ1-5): DVKVTQSSRYLVKRTGEKVFLECVQDMDHENMFWYRQDPGLGLRLIYFSYDVKMKEKGDIPEGYSVSREKKERFSLILESASTNQTSMYLCASSFTGGSNQPQHFGDGTRLSIL.

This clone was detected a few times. The CDR3 region has the DNA TGTGCCATCAGACGCGGGATTCAAGAGACCCAGTACTTC. This encodes CAIRRGIQETQYF. V usage is TRBV10-3 and J usage is TRBJ2-5; TRBD2 might be the D (6 bases). CDR3 length: 13 amino acids. Deletions cut 6 bases from V and 2 bases from J, with 10 bases between. The germline gives CDR1 ENHRY, CDR2 SYGVKD.

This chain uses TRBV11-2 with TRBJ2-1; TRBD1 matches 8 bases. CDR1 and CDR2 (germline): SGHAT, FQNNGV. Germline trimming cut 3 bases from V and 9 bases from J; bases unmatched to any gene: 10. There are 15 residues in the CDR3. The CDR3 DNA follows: TGTGCCAGCAGCTTCCTCGGACAGGGTAGGGGTGAGCAGTTCTTC. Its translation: CASSFLGQGRGEQFF.

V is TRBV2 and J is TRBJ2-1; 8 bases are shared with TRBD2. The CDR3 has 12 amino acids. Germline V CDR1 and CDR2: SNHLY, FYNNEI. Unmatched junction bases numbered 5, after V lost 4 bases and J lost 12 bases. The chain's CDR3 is CASSAERERQFF. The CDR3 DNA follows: TGTGCCAGCAGTGCGGAGCGGGAGAGGCAGTTCTTC.

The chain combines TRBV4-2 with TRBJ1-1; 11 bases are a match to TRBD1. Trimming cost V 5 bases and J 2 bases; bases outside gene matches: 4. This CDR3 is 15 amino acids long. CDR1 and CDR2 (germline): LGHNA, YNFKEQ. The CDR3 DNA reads TGTGCCAGCAGCTCCCGGACAGGGGGCAACACTGAAGCTTTCTTT. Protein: CASSSRTGGNTEAFF.

The CDR3 region has the DNA TGTGCCAGCAGTGCAGGGGGCTCTGGGGCCAACGTCCTGACTTTC. Translation: CASSAGGSGANVLTF. The chain carries TRBV28 and TRBJ2-6, with TRBD1 matching over 7 bases. The CDR3 is 15 amino acids. The trim removed 5 bases at V and 0 bases at J, leaving 1 base unmatched. Per germline, CDR1 MDHEN and CDR2 SYDVKM.

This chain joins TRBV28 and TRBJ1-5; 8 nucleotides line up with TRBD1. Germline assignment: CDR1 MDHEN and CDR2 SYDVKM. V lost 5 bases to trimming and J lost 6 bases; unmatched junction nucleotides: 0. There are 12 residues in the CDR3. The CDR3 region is CASSGQGQPQHF. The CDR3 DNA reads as TGTGCCAGCAGTGGACAGGGTCAGCCCCAGCATTTT.

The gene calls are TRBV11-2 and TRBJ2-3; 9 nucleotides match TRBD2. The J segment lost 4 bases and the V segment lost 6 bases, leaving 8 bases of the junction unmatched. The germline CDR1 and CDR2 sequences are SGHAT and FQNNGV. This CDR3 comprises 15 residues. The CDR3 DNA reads TGTGCCAGCAGTCGCGAGCGGGAGGTCGCAGATACGCAGTATTTT. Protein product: CASSREREVADTQYF. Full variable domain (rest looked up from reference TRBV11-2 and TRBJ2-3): EAGVAQSPRYKIIEKRQSVAFWCNPISGHATLYWYQQILGQGPKLLIQFQNNGVVDDSQLPKDRFSAERLKGVDSTLKIQPAKLEDSAVYLCASSREREVADTQYFGPGTRLTVL.

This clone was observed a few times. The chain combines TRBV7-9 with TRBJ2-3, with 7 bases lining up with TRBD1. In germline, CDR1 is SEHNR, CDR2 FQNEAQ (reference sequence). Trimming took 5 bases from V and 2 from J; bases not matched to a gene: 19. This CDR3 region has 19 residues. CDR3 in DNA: TGTGCCAGCAGCCCGGCGTTGGAGACAGGGCTTATCCTCACAGATACGCAGTATTTT. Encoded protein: CASSPALETGLILTDTQYF.

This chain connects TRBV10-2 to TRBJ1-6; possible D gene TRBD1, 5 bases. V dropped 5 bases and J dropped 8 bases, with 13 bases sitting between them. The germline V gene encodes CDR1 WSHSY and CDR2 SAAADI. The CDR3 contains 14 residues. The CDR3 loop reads CASSYQGADSPLHF. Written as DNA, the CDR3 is TGCGCCAGCAGTTACCAAGGGGCCGATTCACCCCTCCACTTT.

The DNA of the CDR3 is TGCAGCGTTGAGGGTACGGGGGGCGGAGGACGAGAGACCCAGTACTTC. It specifies CSVEGTGGGGRETQYF. The gene calls are TRBV29-1 and TRBJ2-5, with a weak D call TRBD2 (7 bases). Trimming removed 3 bases at V and 4 bases at J, with 21 bases between. This CDR3 has 16 residues. The germline CDR1 and CDR2 sequences are SQVTM and ANQGSEA.

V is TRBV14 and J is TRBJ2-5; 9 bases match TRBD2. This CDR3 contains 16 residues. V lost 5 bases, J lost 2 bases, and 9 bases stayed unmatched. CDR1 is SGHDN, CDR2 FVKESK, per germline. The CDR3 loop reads CASSYRLAEIQETQYF. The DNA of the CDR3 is TGTGCCAGCAGCTACCGACTAGCGGAAATACAAGAGACCCAGTACTTC. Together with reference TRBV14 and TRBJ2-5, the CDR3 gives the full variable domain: EAGVTQFPSHSVIEKGQTVTLRCDPISGHDNLYWYRRVMGKEIKFLLHFVKESKQDESGMPNNRFLAERTGGTYSTLKVQPAELEDSGVYFCASSYRLAEIQETQYFGPGTRLLVL.

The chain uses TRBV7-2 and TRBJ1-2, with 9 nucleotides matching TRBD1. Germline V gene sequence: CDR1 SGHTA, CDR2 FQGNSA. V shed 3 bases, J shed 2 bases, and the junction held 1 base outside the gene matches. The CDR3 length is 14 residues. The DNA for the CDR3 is TGTGCCAGCAGCTTCGGACAGGGGAACTATGGCTACACCTTC. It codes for CASSFGQGNYGYTF.

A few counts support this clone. This chain's CDR3 is CASSERRASGNTIYF. CDR3 nucleotide sequence: TGTGCCAGCAGTGAGCGGAGGGCCTCTGGAAACACCATATATTTT. V is TRBV28 and J is TRBJ1-3; D unclear. Germline assignment: CDR1 MDHEN and CDR2 SYDVKM. The V end was cut by 5 bases, the J end by 0 bases, with 11 bases between. The CDR3 has 15 residues.

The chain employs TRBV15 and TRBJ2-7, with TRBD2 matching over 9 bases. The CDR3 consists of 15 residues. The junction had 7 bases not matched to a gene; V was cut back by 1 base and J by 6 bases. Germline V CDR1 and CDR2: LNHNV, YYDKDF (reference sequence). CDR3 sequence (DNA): TGTGCCACCAGCAGAGTTGTAGCGGGAGTTGGCGAGCAGTACTTC. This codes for CATSRVVAGVGEQYF.

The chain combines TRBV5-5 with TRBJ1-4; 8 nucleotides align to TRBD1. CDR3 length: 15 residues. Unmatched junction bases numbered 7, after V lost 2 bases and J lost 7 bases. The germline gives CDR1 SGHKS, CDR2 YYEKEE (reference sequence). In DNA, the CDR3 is TGTGCCAGCAGCTTCTCCGGGACAGGAGCTGAAAAACTGTTTTTT. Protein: CASSFSGTGAEKLFF.

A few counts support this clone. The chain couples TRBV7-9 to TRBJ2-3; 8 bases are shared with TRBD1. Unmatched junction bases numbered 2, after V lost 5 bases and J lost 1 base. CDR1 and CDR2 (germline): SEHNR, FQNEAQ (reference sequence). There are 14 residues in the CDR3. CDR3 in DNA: TGTGCCAGCAGCCCGGACAGGGGCACAGATACGCAGTATTTT. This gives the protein CASSPDRGTDTQYF. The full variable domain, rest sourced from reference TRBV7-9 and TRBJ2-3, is DTGVSQNPRHKITKRGQNVTFRCDPISEHNRLYWYRQTLGQGPEFLTYFQNEAQLEKSRLLSDRFSAERPKGSFSTLEIQRTEQGDSAMYLCASSPDRGTDTQYFGPGTRLTVL.